The rows below give T cell receptor beta chains drawn from one sample of a study of cytomegalovirus exposure and HLA in healthy donors. Some clones are missing from TCRdb's copy, which holds only in-frame ones; the method was immunoSEQ multiplex PCR. The repertoire holds 110,000 to 150,000 clones, with approximately 82% as singletons. Sequencing was carried out using PBMCs. Source of these receptors: a middle-aged woman in good health and CMV-seronegative. Each CDR3 is given with its conserved first and last residue. The order of the fields is J gene, clone size, V gene, D gene, CDR3 DNA, CDR3 protein. The D gene is left open where the match is weak. The size entry is marked missing in some rows and otherwise reads once, few, many or a size class.

j_gene: TRBJ1-1
abundance: .
v_gene: TRBV6-4
d_gene: .
CDR3nt: TGTGCCAGCAGGGACAGCCTGAACACTGAAGCTTTCTTT
CDR3aa: CASRDSLNTEAFF

j_gene: TRBJ1-2
abundance: .
v_gene: TRBV9
d_gene: .
CDR3nt: TGTGCCAGCAGCGTATATAACAGGGACGGCTACACCTTC
CDR3aa: CASSVYNRDGYTF

j_gene: TRBJ1-2
abundance: .
v_gene: TRBV4-1
d_gene: TRBD1
CDR3nt: TGCGCCAACAGCGATACAGGGGGTTTCTATGGCTACACCTTC
CDR3aa: CANSDTGGFYGYTF

j_gene: TRBJ2-7
abundance: few
v_gene: TRBV11-2
d_gene: TRBD2
CDR3nt: TGTGCCAGCAGCTCCCTCGGGGGGAACTCCTACGAGCAGTACTTC
CDR3aa: CASSSLGGNSYEQYF

j_gene: TRBJ2-3
abundance: .
v_gene: TRBV28
d_gene: TRBD2
CDR3nt: TGTGCCAGCAGTTATCACCGAACTAGCGGAATTCGCACAGATACGCAGTATTTT
CDR3aa: CASSYHRTSGIRTDTQYF

j_gene: TRBJ1-1
abundance: .
v_gene: TRBV5-1
d_gene: .
CDR3nt: TGCGCCAGCAGCACGACAGGGAACACTGAAGCTTTCTTT
CDR3aa: CASSTTGNTEAFF

j_gene: TRBJ2-7
abundance: .
v_gene: TRBV7-8
d_gene: TRBD2
CDR3nt: TGTGCCAGCAGCTTTGGACTAGCGGGAGTCCCCTACGAGCAGTACTTC
CDR3aa: CASSFGLAGVPYEQYF

j_gene: TRBJ1-2
abundance: .
v_gene: TRBV28
d_gene: .
CDR3nt: TGTGCCAGCAGTTTCAGAGGCGTAGTCGGCTACACCTTC
CDR3aa: CASSFRGVVGYTF

j_gene: TRBJ2-2
abundance: once
v_gene: TRBV21-1
d_gene: .
CDR3nt: TGTGCCAGCAGCCAACAGGGGCTAAAGGTTGAGCTGTTTTTT
CDR3aa: CASSQQGLKVELFF

j_gene: TRBJ1-3
abundance: .
v_gene: TRBV27
d_gene: TRBD1
CDR3nt: TGTGCCAGCAGTTTAAGCCCGGGGACAGGGGGAGGAAACACCATATATTTT
CDR3aa: CASSLSPGTGGGNTIYF

j_gene: TRBJ1-2
abundance: once
v_gene: TRBV7-2
d_gene: .
CDR3nt: TGTGCCAGCAGCCTGAACTATGGCTACACCTTC
CDR3aa: CASSLNYGYTF

j_gene: TRBJ1-1
abundance: .
v_gene: TRBV18
d_gene: TRBD1
CDR3nt: TGTGCCAGCTCACCGACGACAGGGGTTATTGAAGCTTTCTTT
CDR3aa: CASSPTTGVIEAFF

j_gene: TRBJ2-3
abundance: .
v_gene: TRBV5-1
d_gene: .
CDR3nt: TGCGCCAGCAGCTTGCCCATTGCAGGGCGTGGTACAGATACGCAGTATTTT
CDR3aa: CASSLPIAGRGTDTQYF

j_gene: TRBJ1-5
abundance: once
v_gene: TRBV29-1
d_gene: .
CDR3nt: TGCAGCGTCACGTCACAGAACAATCAGCCCCAGCATTTT
CDR3aa: CSVTSQNNQPQHF

j_gene: TRBJ1-4
abundance: .
v_gene: TRBV4-1
d_gene: .
CDR3nt: TGCGCCAGCAGCCAAGATCGGGGGGGATACAATGAAAAACTGTTTTTT
CDR3aa: CASSQDRGGYNEKLFF

j_gene: TRBJ2-1
abundance: .
v_gene: TRBV19
d_gene: TRBD2
CDR3nt: TGTGCCAGTAGTCCGCGGGGGAGCTCCTACAATGAGCAGTTCTTC
CDR3aa: CASSPRGSSYNEQFF

j_gene: TRBJ1-5
abundance: .
v_gene: TRBV4-2
d_gene: .
CDR3nt: TGTGCCAGCAGCCAACCTACAGGGAATGGGAATCAGCCCCAGCATTTT
CDR3aa: CASSQPTGNGNQPQHF

j_gene: TRBJ2-7
abundance: .
v_gene: TRBV18
d_gene: .
CDR3nt: TGTGCCAGCTCACCAGCCGCGCCCTCCTACGAGCAGTACTTC
CDR3aa: CASSPAAPSYEQYF

j_gene: TRBJ2-7
abundance: few
v_gene: TRBV19
d_gene: .
CDR3nt: TGTGCCAGTAGTATTTCCCCATCCTACGAGCAGTACTTC
CDR3aa: CASSISPSYEQYF

j_gene: TRBJ2-5
abundance: .
v_gene: TRBV5-1
d_gene: TRBD2
CDR3nt: TGCGCCAGCAGCAGCACCGGGACTAGCGGGATTGGCCAAGAGACCCAGTACTTC
CDR3aa: CASSSTGTSGIGQETQYF

j_gene: TRBJ2-3
abundance: .
v_gene: TRBV7-6
d_gene: .
CDR3nt: TGTGCCAGCAGCTTACTTTCCACAGATACGCAGTATTTT
CDR3aa: CASSLLSTDTQYF

j_gene: TRBJ2-1
abundance: few
v_gene: TRBV7-9
d_gene: .
CDR3nt: TGTGCCAGCAGCTTGGTTCAATGGGTTAGCGGCCGCTCCTACAATGAGCAGTTCTTC
CDR3aa: CASSLVQWVSGRSYNEQFF

j_gene: TRBJ1-2
abundance: .
v_gene: TRBV5-4
d_gene: .
CDR3nt: TGTGCCAGCAGCTGGGAGGACGGTTTAGAAACTAACTATGGCTACACCTTC
CDR3aa: CASSWEDGLETNYGYTF

j_gene: TRBJ2-1
abundance: .
v_gene: TRBV7-9
d_gene: TRBD2
CDR3nt: TGTGCCAGCAGTCCCAACTACGGGAGGGCCAACGATGAGCAGTTCTTC
CDR3aa: CASSPNYGRANDEQFF

j_gene: TRBJ2-3
abundance: .
v_gene: TRBV18
d_gene: TRBD2
CDR3nt: TGTGCCAGCTCACCACCGCAGCGGGAACGTGATGATACGCAGTATTTT
CDR3aa: CASSPPQRERDDTQYF

j_gene: TRBJ2-2
abundance: few
v_gene: TRBV7-2
d_gene: .
CDR3nt: TGTGCCAGCAGCTTGTTCTCAGGGGCGGCCGGGGAGCTGTTTTTT
CDR3aa: CASSLFSGAAGELFF

j_gene: TRBJ2-3
abundance: .
v_gene: TRBV7-2
d_gene: .
CDR3nt: TGTGCCAGCAGCTTCATTGATACGCAGTATTTT
CDR3aa: CASSFIDTQYF

j_gene: TRBJ2-7
abundance: .
v_gene: TRBV5-1
d_gene: TRBD2
CDR3nt: TGCGCCAGCAGCTTAGGACCGGTAGCGGGAGGCTCCTACGAGCAGTACTTC
CDR3aa: CASSLGPVAGGSYEQYF

j_gene: TRBJ2-3
abundance: .
v_gene: TRBV25-1
d_gene: .
CDR3nt: TGTGCCAGCATCGGCGCCGGGACACAAATGGGGTATACGCAGTATTTT
CDR3aa: CASIGAGTQMGYTQYF

j_gene: TRBJ1-1
abundance: .
v_gene: TRBV5-1
d_gene: TRBD1
CDR3nt: TGCGCCAGCAGCTTGGCCCCAGGGGGCCTCTCCCGGATGAACACTGAAGCTTTCTTT
CDR3aa: CASSLAPGGLSRMNTEAFF

j_gene: TRBJ1-5
abundance: few
v_gene: TRBV7-8
d_gene: .
CDR3nt: TGTGCCAGCAGCCCAACAGACCCAGGGTATAGCAATCAGCCCCAGCATTTT
CDR3aa: CASSPTDPGYSNQPQHF

j_gene: TRBJ2-3
abundance: .
v_gene: TRBV18
d_gene: .
CDR3nt: TGTGCCAGCTCACCGACTATAGGTAACCCAGATACGCAGTATTTT
CDR3aa: CASSPTIGNPDTQYF

j_gene: TRBJ1-4
abundance: few
v_gene: TRBV28
d_gene: .
CDR3nt: TGTGCCAGCAGTGAACAGGGTTATAATGAAAAACTGTTTTTT
CDR3aa: CASSEQGYNEKLFF

j_gene: TRBJ1-5
abundance: .
v_gene: TRBV6-6
d_gene: TRBD1
CDR3nt: TGTGCCAGCAGGCCGGGGACAGCACACAATCAGCCCCAGCATTTT
CDR3aa: CASRPGTAHNQPQHF

j_gene: TRBJ2-1
abundance: .
v_gene: TRBV6-1
d_gene: .
CDR3nt: TGTGCCAGCAGGGAAAAATTAGCGACCAGCTCCTACAATGAGCAGTTCTTC
CDR3aa: CASREKLATSSYNEQFF

j_gene: TRBJ2-2
abundance: .
v_gene: TRBV19
d_gene: .
CDR3nt: TGTGCCAGTTCAAATCCGAACACCGGGGAGCTGTTTTTT
CDR3aa: CASSNPNTGELFF

j_gene: TRBJ2-7
abundance: .
v_gene: TRBV10-3
d_gene: TRBD2
CDR3nt: TGTGCCACCAGTGAGTCGGCGGGAGGATACGAGCAGTACTTC
CDR3aa: CATSESAGGYEQYF

j_gene: TRBJ2-3
abundance: .
v_gene: TRBV18
d_gene: .
CDR3nt: TGTGCCAGCTCACCACCGATGGGCAGGACTCCATCGTCGGAAAACACAGATACGCAGTATTTT
CDR3aa: CASSPPMGRTPSSENTDTQYF

j_gene: TRBJ2-7
abundance: .
v_gene: TRBV28
d_gene: TRBD2
CDR3nt: TGTGCCAGCAGCTTGACTAGCGGGAGAGACGAGCAGTACTTC
CDR3aa: CASSLTSGRDEQYF

j_gene: TRBJ1-5
abundance: .
v_gene: TRBV5-1
d_gene: .
CDR3nt: TGCGCCAGCAGAACTCAGGAGGATCAGCCCCAGCATTTT
CDR3aa: CASRTQEDQPQHF

j_gene: TRBJ1-3
abundance: .
v_gene: TRBV18
d_gene: TRBD1
CDR3nt: TGTGCCAGCTCTTGGGGACAGGGGATCTCTGGAAACACCATATATTTT
CDR3aa: CASSWGQGISGNTIYF

j_gene: TRBJ2-1
abundance: once
v_gene: TRBV7-9
d_gene: TRBD2
CDR3nt: TGTGCCAGCAGACTGGAGCGGGAGGGCCAATACATGGGTGATGAGCAGTTCTTC
CDR3aa: CASRLEREGQYMGDEQFF

j_gene: TRBJ1-1
abundance: once
v_gene: TRBV5-4
d_gene: TRBD1
CDR3nt: TGTGCCAGCAGCCTCGACAGGGTCACTGAAGCTTTCTTT
CDR3aa: CASSLDRVTEAFF

j_gene: TRBJ2-5
abundance: .
v_gene: TRBV4-1
d_gene: .
CDR3nt: TGCGCCAGCAGCCAAACACAGGGTTGGGCAGAGACCCAGTACTTC
CDR3aa: CASSQTQGWAETQYF